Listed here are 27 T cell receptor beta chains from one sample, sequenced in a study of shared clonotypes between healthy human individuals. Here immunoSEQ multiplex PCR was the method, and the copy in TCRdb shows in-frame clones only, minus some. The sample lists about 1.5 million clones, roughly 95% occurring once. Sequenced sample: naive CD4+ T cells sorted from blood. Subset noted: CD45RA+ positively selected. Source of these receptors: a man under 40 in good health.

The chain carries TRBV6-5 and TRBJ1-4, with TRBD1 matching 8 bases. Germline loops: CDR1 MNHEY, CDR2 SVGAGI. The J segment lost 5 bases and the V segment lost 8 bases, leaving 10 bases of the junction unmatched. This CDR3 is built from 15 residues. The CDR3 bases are TGTGCCAGCCAAAGGGGAGGACAGGGAAATGAAAAACTGTTTTTT. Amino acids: CASQRGGQGNEKLFF.

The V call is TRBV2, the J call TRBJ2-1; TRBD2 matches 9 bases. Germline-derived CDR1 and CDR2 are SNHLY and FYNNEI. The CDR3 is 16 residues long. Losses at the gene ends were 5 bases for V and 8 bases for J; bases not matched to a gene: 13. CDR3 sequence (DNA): TGTGCCAGCAGTCCGCCCGGCGGGAGGGCTGTCGATGAGCAGTTCTTC. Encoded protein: CASSPPGGRAVDEQFF.

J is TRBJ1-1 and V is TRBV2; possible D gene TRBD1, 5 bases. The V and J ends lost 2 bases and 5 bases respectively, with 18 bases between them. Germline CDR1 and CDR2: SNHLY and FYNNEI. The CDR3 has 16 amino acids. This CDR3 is CASSENPPGRRTEAFF. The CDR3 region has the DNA TGTGCCAGCAGTGAAAACCCGCCAGGGCGCCGAACTGAAGCTTTCTTT.

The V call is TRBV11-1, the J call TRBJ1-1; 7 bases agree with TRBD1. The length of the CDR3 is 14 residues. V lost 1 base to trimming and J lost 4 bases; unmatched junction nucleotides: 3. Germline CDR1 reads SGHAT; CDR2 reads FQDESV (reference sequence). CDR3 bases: TGTGCCAGCAGCTTAGACAGGGGTTCCACTGAAGCTTTCTTT. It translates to CASSLDRGSTEAFF.

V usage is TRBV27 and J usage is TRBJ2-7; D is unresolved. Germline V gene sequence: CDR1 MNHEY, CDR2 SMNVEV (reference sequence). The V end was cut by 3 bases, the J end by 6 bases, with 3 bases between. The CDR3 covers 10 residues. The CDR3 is CASSFAEQYF. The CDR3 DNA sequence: TGTGCCAGCAGTTTCGCCGAGCAGTACTTC.

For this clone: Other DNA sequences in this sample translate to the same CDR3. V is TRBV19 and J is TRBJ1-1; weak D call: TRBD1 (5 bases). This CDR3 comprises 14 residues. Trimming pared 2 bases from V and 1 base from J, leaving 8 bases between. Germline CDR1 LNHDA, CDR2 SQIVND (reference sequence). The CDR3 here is CASSIFGGNTEAFF. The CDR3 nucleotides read TGTGCCAGTAGTATATTTGGGGGGAACACTGAAGCTTTCTTT.

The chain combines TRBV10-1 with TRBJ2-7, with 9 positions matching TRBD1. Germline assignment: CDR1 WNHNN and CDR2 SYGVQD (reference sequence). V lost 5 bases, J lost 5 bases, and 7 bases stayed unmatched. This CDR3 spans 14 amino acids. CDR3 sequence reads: CASSPGQGFHEQYF. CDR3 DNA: TGCGCCAGCAGTCCGGGACAGGGTTTCCACGAGCAGTACTTC.

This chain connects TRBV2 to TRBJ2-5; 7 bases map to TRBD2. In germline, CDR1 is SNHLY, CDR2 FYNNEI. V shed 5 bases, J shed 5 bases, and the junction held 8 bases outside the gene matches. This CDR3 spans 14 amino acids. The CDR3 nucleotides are TGTGCCAGCAGTCGGACTAGGGCCGCGGAGACCCAGTACTTC. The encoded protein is CASSRTRAAETQYF. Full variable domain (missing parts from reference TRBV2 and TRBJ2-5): EPEVTQTPSHQVTQMGQEVILRCVPISNHLYFYWYRQILGQKVEFLVSFYNNEISEKSEIFDDQFSVERPDGSNFTLKIRSTKLEDSAMYFCASSRTRAAETQYFGPGTRLLVL.

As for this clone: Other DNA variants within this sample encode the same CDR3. The CDR3 reads CAWSRGVGELFF. The DNA for the CDR3 is TGTGCCTGGAGTCGAGGGGTCGGGGAGCTGTTTTTT. J is TRBJ2-2 and V is TRBV30, with D perhaps given as TRBD1 or TRBD2 (5 bases each). V lost 2 bases, J lost 7 bases, and 8 bases lay in between. The length of the CDR3 is 12 residues. Germline V gene lookup returns CDR1 GTSNPN and CDR2 SVGIG (reference sequence).

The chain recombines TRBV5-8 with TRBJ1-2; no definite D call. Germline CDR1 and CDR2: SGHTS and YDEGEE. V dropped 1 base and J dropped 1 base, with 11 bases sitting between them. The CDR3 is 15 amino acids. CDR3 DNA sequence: TGTGCCAGCAGCTTGTATCGTGCGGTTAACTATGGCTACACCTTC. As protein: CASSLYRAVNYGYTF. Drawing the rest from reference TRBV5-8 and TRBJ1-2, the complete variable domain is EAGVTQSPTHLIKTRGQQATLRCSPISGHTSVYWYQQALGLGLQFLLWYDEGEERNRGNFPPRFSGRQFPNYSSELNVNALELEDSALYLCASSLYRAVNYGYTFGSGTRLTVV.

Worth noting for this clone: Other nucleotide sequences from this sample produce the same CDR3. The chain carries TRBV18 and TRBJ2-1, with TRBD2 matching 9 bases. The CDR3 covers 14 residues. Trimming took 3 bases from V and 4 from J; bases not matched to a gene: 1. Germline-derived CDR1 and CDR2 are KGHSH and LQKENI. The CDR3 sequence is CASSPGLAYNEQFF. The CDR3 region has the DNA TGTGCCAGCTCACCGGGACTAGCTTACAATGAGCAGTTCTTC.

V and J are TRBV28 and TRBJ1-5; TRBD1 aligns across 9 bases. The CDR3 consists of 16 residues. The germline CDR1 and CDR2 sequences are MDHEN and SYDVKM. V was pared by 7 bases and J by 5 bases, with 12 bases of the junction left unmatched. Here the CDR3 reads CASTIQGAGGYQPQHF. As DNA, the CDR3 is TGTGCCAGCACCATACAGGGGGCTGGTGGTTATCAGCCCCAGCATTTT.

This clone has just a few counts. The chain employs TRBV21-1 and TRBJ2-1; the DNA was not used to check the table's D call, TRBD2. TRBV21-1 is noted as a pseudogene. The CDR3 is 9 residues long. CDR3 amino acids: CAIPNGSFF. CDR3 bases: TGTGCCATCCCGAACGGGTCGTTCTTC.

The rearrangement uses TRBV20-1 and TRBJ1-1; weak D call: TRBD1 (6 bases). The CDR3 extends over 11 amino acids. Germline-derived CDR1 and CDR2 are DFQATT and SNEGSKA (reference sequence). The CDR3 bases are TGCAGCGAAGGGGGGCGAACTGAAGCTTTCTTT. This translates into CSEGGRTEAFF.

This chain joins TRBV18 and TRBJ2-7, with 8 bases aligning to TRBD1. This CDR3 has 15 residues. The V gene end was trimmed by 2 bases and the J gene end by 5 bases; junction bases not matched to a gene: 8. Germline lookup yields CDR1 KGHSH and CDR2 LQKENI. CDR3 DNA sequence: TGTGCCAGCTCACCAGTCCCCTCAGGGGGCCACGAGCAGTACTTC. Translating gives CASSPVPSGGHEQYF. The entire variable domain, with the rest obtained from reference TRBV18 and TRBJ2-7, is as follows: NAGVMQNPRHLVRRRGQEARLRCSPMKGHSHVYWYRQLPEEGLKFMVYLQKENIIDESGMPKERFSAEFPKEGPSILRIQQVVRGDSAAYFCASSPVPSGGHEQYFGPGTRLTVT.

The CDR3 DNA sequence: TGTGCCAGCTCACTGCGGGAGCTTAGCACAGATACGCAGTATTTT. This codes for CASSLRELSTDTQYF. The V call is TRBV18, the J call TRBJ2-3; 7 bases line up with TRBD2. The V gene's germline CDR1 is KGHSH and CDR2 LQKENI. The CDR3 is 15 amino acids. After removal of 4 bases from V and 0 bases from J, the junction contained 4 bases not matched to a gene.

CDR3 in amino acids: CASSLSSTSYEQYF. The CDR3 DNA sequence: TGTGCCAGCAGCCTAAGCTCCACCTCCTACGAGCAGTACTTC. The chain joins TRBV7-9 to TRBJ2-7; D gene uncertain. Between the trimmed V and J ends, which lost 5 bases and 0 bases, there was a span of 11 bases. The CDR3 has 14 amino acids. Germline loops: CDR1 SEHNR, CDR2 FQNEAQ (reference sequence).

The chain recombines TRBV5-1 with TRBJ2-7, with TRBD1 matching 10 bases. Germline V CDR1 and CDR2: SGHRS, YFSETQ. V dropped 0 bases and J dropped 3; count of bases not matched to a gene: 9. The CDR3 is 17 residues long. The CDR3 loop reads CASSLEGLTGGRYEQYF. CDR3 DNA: TGCGCCAGCAGCTTGGAGGGACTGACAGGGGGCCGCTACGAGCAGTACTTC.

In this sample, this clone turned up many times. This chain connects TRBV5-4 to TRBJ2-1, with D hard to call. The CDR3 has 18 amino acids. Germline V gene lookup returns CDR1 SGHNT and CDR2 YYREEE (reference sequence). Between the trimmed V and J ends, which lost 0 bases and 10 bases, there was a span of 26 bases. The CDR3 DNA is TGTGCCAGCAGCTTGGCCGTTACGAGAACCCTCACCCCTGGAGAGCAGTTCTTC. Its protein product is CASSLAVTRTLTPGEQFF.

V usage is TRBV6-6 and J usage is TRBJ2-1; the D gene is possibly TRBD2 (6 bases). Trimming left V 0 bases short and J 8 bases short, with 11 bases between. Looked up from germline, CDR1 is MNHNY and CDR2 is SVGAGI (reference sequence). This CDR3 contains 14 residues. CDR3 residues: CASSYSRLEDEQFF. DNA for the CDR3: TGTGCCAGCAGTTACTCGCGACTAGAGGATGAGCAGTTCTTC.

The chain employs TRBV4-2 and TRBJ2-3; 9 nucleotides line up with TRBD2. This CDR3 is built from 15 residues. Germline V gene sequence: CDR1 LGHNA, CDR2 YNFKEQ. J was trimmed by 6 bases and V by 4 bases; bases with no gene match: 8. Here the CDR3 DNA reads TGTGCCAGCAGCCCCAGTAGCGGGGGTGGTGATACGCAGTATTTT. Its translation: CASSPSSGGGDTQYF.

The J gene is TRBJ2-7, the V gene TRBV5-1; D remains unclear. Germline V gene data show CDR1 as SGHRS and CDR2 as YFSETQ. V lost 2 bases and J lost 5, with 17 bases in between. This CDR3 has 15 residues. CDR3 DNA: TGCGCCAGCAGCTTAGGCCCCCCACCGCTACACGAGCAGTACTTC. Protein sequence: CASSLGPPPLHEQYF. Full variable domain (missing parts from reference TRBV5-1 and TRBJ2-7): KAGVTQTPRYLIKTRGQQVTLSCSPISGHRSVSWYQQTPGQGLQFLFEYFSETQRNKGNFPGRFSGRQFSNSRSEMNVSTLELGDSALYLCASSLGPPPLHEQYFGPGTRLTVT.

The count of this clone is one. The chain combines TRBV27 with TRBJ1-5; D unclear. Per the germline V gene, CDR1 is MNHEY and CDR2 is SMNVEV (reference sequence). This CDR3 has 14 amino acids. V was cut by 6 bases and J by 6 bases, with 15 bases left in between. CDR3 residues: CASSPTREGQPQHF. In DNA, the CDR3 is TGTGCCAGCAGCCCCACTCGGGAAGGTCAGCCCCAGCATTTT.

The CDR3 spells CASTSGTLNTEAFF. CDR3 in DNA: TGTGCCAGCACCTCTGGGACGCTGAACACTGAAGCTTTCTTT. The chain carries TRBV6-1 and TRBJ1-1, with D possibly matching TRBD1 (5 bases). Trimming stripped 7 bases from V and 0 bases from J, with 12 bases between. CDR1 and CDR2 (germline): MNHNS, SASEGT. This CDR3 spans 14 amino acids.

The CDR3 bases are TGTGCCAGCAGCTCCCGAAAGGCCAACGTCCTGACTTTC. Amino acid sequence: CASSSRKANVLTF. The chain joins TRBV9 to TRBJ2-6; D not certain. Germline-derived CDR1 and CDR2 are SGDLS and YYNGEE. Between the trimmed V and J ends, which lost 4 bases and 6 bases, there was a span of 8 bases. This CDR3 has 13 amino acids. Full variable domain (rest looked up from reference TRBV9 and TRBJ2-6): DSGVTQTPKHLITATGQRVTLRCSPRSGDLSVYWYQQSLDQGLQFLIQYYNGEERAKGNILERFSAQQFPDLHSELNLSSLELGDSALYFCASSSRKANVLTFGAGSRLTVL.

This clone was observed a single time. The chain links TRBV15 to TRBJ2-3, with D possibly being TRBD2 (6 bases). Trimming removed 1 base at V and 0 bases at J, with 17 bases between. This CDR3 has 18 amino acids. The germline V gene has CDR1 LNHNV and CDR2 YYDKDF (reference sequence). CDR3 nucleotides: TGTGCCACCAGCAGAGGCCGGGTGGGAGGACCTAGCACAGATACGCAGTATTTT. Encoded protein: CATSRGRVGGPSTDTQYF.

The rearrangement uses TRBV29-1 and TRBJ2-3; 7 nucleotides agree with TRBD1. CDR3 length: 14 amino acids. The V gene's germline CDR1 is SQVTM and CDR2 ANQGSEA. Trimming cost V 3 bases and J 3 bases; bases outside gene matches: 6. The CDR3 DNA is TGCAGCGTTGATAACGACAGGGCAACAGATACGCAGTATTTT. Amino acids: CSVDNDRATDTQYF.